These 30 T cell receptor beta chains were all obtained from the same sample, sequenced in a study of T cells after yellow fever vaccination. One entry per CDR3 protein results from TCRdb running MiXCR on the 5' RACE reads. The sample holds about 300,000 distinct CDR3 sequences, 7.5% to 9.5% seen once. Sample: CD4+ T cells sorted from PBMCs, taken 5 days after the yellow fever booster vaccination. These receptors came from a young man who received the YFV17D yellow fever vaccine.

This clonotype has just a few counts. This chain links TRBV20-1 with TRBJ2-3; perhaps TRBD1 as D (5 bases). V was trimmed by 4 bases and J by 2 bases, leaving 7 bases between them. The CDR3 consists of 12 residues. Germline CDR1 and CDR2: DFQATT and SNEGSKA (reference sequence). The CDR3 sequence: CSAKQDTDTQYF. The DNA for the CDR3 is TGCAGTGCTAAACAGGACACAGATACGCAGTATTTT.

This clonotype showed up just a few times. A read error may produce the germline difference seen at one junction end. This rearrangement joins TRBV6-1 to TRBJ1-1; TRBD1 might be the D (6 bases). This CDR3 has 15 residues. CDR1 is MNHNS and CDR2 is SASEGT in the germline V gene. CDR3 in amino acids: CASSEELGGRTEAFF. In nucleotides, the CDR3 is TGTGCCAGCAGCGAAGAATTAGGGGGTCGGACTGAAGCTTTCTTT.

This clonotype was counted a few times. This chain connects TRBV7-2 to TRBJ1-5; no clear D gene. This CDR3 is 14 amino acids long. V lost 5 bases to trimming and J lost 5 bases, with 13 bases between them. The germline gives CDR1 SGHTA, CDR2 FQGNSA. The CDR3 DNA is TGTGCCAGCAGCCAAAGGGTGGGAGATCAGCCCCAGCATTTT. It specifies CASSQRVGDQPQHF.

This clonotype was seen repeatedly, ten times or more. The chain couples TRBV11-2 to TRBJ2-5; 8 positions agree with TRBD2. After removal of 1 base from V and 5 bases from J, the junction contained 6 bases not matched to a gene. Germline V gives CDR1 SGHAT, CDR2 FQNNGV. The CDR3 consists of 15 residues. In nucleotides, the CDR3 is TGTGCCAGCAGCTTAGCGGGGGGGCTCGGGGAGACCCAGTACTTC. Its protein is CASSLAGGLGETQYF.

V gene TRBV13 combines with J gene TRBJ2-7, with TRBD2 matching 8 bases. Germline V gene sequence: CDR1 PRHDT, CDR2 FYEKMQ (reference sequence). J was trimmed by 0 bases and V by 6 bases; bases with no gene match: 7. The CDR3 spans 15 residues. In DNA form, the CDR3 reads TGTGCCAGCAGAATCACGGGGGGGAGCTCCTACGAGCAGTACTTC. It specifies CASRITGGSSYEQYF.

Of note for this clonotype: As the CDR3 is not closed by the conserved phenylalanine or tryptophan, this likely results from a read error. The rearrangement uses TRBV19 and TRBJ1-5, with TRBD1 matching 7 bases. This CDR3 contains 12 residues. V gave up 9 bases and J gave up 9 bases; unmatched junction bases: 8. CDR1 LNHDA and CDR2 SQIVND come from the germline V gene (reference sequence). The CDR3 DNA reads as TGTGCCAGCCACAGGGGATTAGGGCCCCAGCATATT. Its translation: CASHRGLGPQHI.

This clonotype was detected only a few times. The chain has TRBV12-3 or TRBV12-4 and TRBJ1-4; D is unresolved. Trimming shortened V by 5 bases and J by 0 bases, and 7 bases separated the two germline ends. This CDR3 region has 14 residues. This CDR3 is CASSAHATNEKLFF. CDR3 DNA: TGTGCCAGCAGTGCCCATGCAACTAATGAAAAACTGTTTTTT.

The chain has TRBV9 and TRBJ1-4; 7 positions match TRBD1. Germline values: CDR1 SGDLS, CDR2 YYNGEE. The CDR3 extends over 14 amino acids. The ends lost 4 bases at V and 2 bases at J; junction bases unmatched: 2. The CDR3: CASSQGVTNEKLFF. The CDR3 nucleotides are TGTGCCAGCAGCCAGGGGGTGACTAATGAAAAACTGTTTTTT.

The V and J genes are TRBV5-1 and TRBJ1-4, with D possibly being TRBD1 (5 bases). Per germline, CDR1 SGHRS and CDR2 YFSETQ. V was pared by 3 bases and J by 0 bases, with 12 bases between. There are 16 residues in the CDR3. As DNA, the CDR3 is TGCGCCAGCAGCTCGCAGGGTAGCGCAACTAATGAAAAACTGTTTTTT. Translation: CASSSQGSATNEKLFF.

V usage is TRBV6-6 and J usage is TRBJ2-1; 9 positions agree with TRBD2. V lost 6 bases, J lost 6 bases, and 15 bases stayed unmatched. Germline loops: CDR1 MNHNY, CDR2 SVGAGI (reference sequence). CDR3 length equals 17 residues. CDR3 sequence (DNA): TGTGCCAGCAGGGCCCCTCCATGGGCTAGCGGGGTCAATGAGCAGTTCTTC. It codes for CASRAPPWASGVNEQFF.

The genes are TRBV6-6 and TRBJ1-4, with D possibly matching TRBD1 (5 bases). This CDR3 has 15 residues. Germline CDR1 reads MNHNY; CDR2 reads SVGAGI (reference sequence). The ends were cut back, 4 bases at V and 8 bases at J, with 17 bases in the middle. In nucleotides, the CDR3 is TGTGCCAGCAGTTCCTCGGGGGGGGATGGGGAAAAACTGTTTTTT. It encodes CASSSSGGDGEKLFF.

The table lists this clonotype with many counts. The V gene is TRBV5-3, the J gene TRBJ2-1; D call uncertain. TRBV5-3 is treated as an ORF (open reading frame) with a function not yet certain. V lost 3 bases, J lost 8 bases, and 9 bases lay in between. The CDR3 has 12 residues. The CDR3 region has the DNA TGTGCCAGAAGCTCCTGGGGTGATGAGCAGTTCTTC. Translation: CARSSWGDEQFF.

This clonotype was counted many times. The chain joins TRBV20-1 to TRBJ1-2; a weak D match, TRBD1 (6 bases). Germline CDR1 DFQATT, CDR2 SNEGSKA (reference sequence). The CDR3 totals 13 residues. The V gene lost 5 bases and the J gene lost 7 bases, with 17 bases spanning the gap. DNA of the CDR3: TGCAGTGCTGGATCAACAGGGAACAGTGGCTACACCTTC. Its translation is CSAGSTGNSGYTF.

The J gene is TRBJ2-1, the V gene TRBV7-2; 9 bases map to TRBD1. The CDR3 consists of 15 residues. Germline loops: CDR1 SGHTA, CDR2 FQGNSA. J lost 8 bases, V lost 2 bases, and 7 bases had no gene match. The CDR3: CASSLLQGAWDEQFF. The CDR3 DNA is TGTGCCAGCAGCTTACTACAGGGGGCGTGGGATGAGCAGTTCTTC.

This sequence joins TRBV6-5 and TRBJ1-2, with D perhaps TRBD1 (6 bases). The germline V gene encodes CDR1 MNHEY and CDR2 SVGAGI. The CDR3 covers 16 residues. V was shortened by 0 bases and J by 5 bases, with 16 bases between the two germline ends. The CDR3: CASSYSMLGQRYGYTF. The CDR3 region has the DNA TGTGCCAGCAGTTACTCGATGTTGGGACAACGTTATGGCTACACCTTC.

This clonotype appeared many times. The J gene is TRBJ2-5, the V gene TRBV3-1; D remains unclear. The V end was cut by 0 bases, the J end by 7 bases, with 9 bases between. CDR3 length equals 13 residues. Germline values: CDR1 LGHDT, CDR2 YNNKEL (reference sequence). CDR3 DNA sequence: TGTGCCAGCAGCCAAGATCGGAGAGCGACCCAGTACTTC. Translation gives CASSQDRRATQYF.

This clonotype was picked up many times. The rearrangement links TRBV5-1 to TRBJ2-3, with D possibly TRBD1 on 6 matching bases. Germline V gene lookup returns CDR1 SGHRS and CDR2 YFSETQ. Trimming stripped 3 bases from V and 4 bases from J, with 15 bases between. This CDR3 contains 15 residues. In nucleotides, the CDR3 is TGCGCCAGCAGCTCGCAGGGGCTGGTGGCAGATACGCAGTATTTT. Its translation: CASSSQGLVADTQYF.

V is TRBV6-2 or TRBV6-3 and J is TRBJ1-5, with TRBD1 as a possible D gene (5 bases). Per germline, CDR1 MNHEY and CDR2 SVGEGT. V was clipped by 0 bases and J by 8 bases, with 17 bases between them. CDR3 length: 16 amino acids. The CDR3 reads CASSYSTVRFFEPQHF. The CDR3 DNA follows: TGTGCCAGCAGTTACTCGACAGTCCGCTTTTTTGAGCCCCAGCATTTT.

This clonotype has a handful of counts. The gene calls are TRBV20-1 and TRBJ1-2, with D possibly being TRBD1 (5 bases). CDR3 size: 16 residues. Trimming removed 5 bases from V and 0 bases from J, with 19 bases in between. In germline, CDR1 is DFQATT, CDR2 SNEGSKA (reference sequence). For the CDR3, the DNA is TGCAGTGCTCGACGACAGAAGCCCGTTACTAACTATGGCTACACCTTC. This translates into CSARRQKPVTNYGYTF.

In its sample, this clonotype was seen many times. In nucleotides, the CDR3 is TGTGCCAGCAGTTACCGGGACGGGTTGAAGAACACTGAAGCTTTCTTT. Translated, it gives CASSYRDGLKNTEAFF. The V call is TRBV12-3 or TRBV12-4, the J call TRBJ1-1, with D possibly matching TRBD1 (5 bases). The V end was cut by 4 bases, the J end by 1 base, with 16 bases between. The CDR3 covers 16 residues.

This clonotype was recorded a few times. V is TRBV7-2 and J is TRBJ2-7; TRBD2 matches at 7 bases. Germline assignment: CDR1 SGHTA and CDR2 FQGNSA. J was trimmed by 7 bases and V by 0 bases; bases with no gene match: 12. CDR3 length: 16 residues. The CDR3 is CASSLASAIQAGEQYF. CDR3 nucleotides: TGTGCCAGCAGCTTAGCGTCCGCTATTCAAGCGGGGGAGCAGTACTTC.

This clonotype showed up many times. The rearrangement joins TRBV4-2 to TRBJ1-5; D is undetermined. Trimming took off 1 base at V and 5 bases at J, with 12 bases between the two ends. The V gene's germline CDR1 is LGHNA and CDR2 YNFKEQ. The CDR3 totals 15 residues. DNA of the CDR3: TGTGCCAGCAGCCAAGTTACAGATATTCATCAGCCCCAGCATTTT. This translates into CASSQVTDIHQPQHF.

This sequence joins TRBV3-1 and TRBJ2-7; 8 nucleotides line up with TRBD2. The CDR3 is made up of 14 amino acids. Trimming removed 2 bases from V and 3 bases from J; junction bases left unmatched: 3. In germline, CDR1 is LGHDT, CDR2 YNNKEL (reference sequence). CDR3 DNA: TGTGCCAGCAGCCAAACTAGCGGTGTCTACGAGCAGTACTTC. Translation gives CASSQTSGVYEQYF.

This clonotype was counted between two and nine times. The CDR3 DNA is TGTGCCAGCTCATCGACCGCCGTGATGACAGGGCAAGAGCAGTACGTC. It yields the protein CASSSTAVMTGQEQYV. V and J are TRBV18 and TRBJ2-7, with 7 bases aligning to TRBD1. With V trimmed by 5 bases and J by 7 bases, 17 bases remained unmatched. Germline CDR1 reads KGHSH; CDR2 reads LQKENI. The CDR3 is 16 residues long.

A few counts support this clonotype. One end of the junction does not line up with germline, which may come from a read error. The chain is built from TRBV4-2 and TRBJ1-1; no reliable D call. This CDR3 contains 15 residues. Germline V gene data show CDR1 as LGHNA and CDR2 as YNFKEQ. The DNA of the CDR3 is TGTGCCAGCAGCCAAGATGGCGCAGGCCTCACTGAACCTTTCTTT. The encoded protein is CASSQDGAGLTEPFF.

The J gene is TRBJ1-1, the V gene TRBV6-6; D might be TRBD1 (5 bases). With 2 bases removed from V and 0 bases from J, the gap between germline ends came to 22 bases. This CDR3 has 19 residues. CDR1 is MNHNY and CDR2 is SVGAGI in the germline V gene (reference sequence). CDR3 nucleotides: TGTGCCAGCAGTTACCCCCGATCAGGGCATTACTCCATGAACACTGAAGCTTTCTTT. It specifies CASSYPRSGHYSMNTEAFF.

Comment on this clonotype: The junction differs from germline at one of its ends, possibly a read error. The genes are TRBV7-7 and TRBJ2-5; unclear D gene. Germline V gene sequence: CDR1 SSHAT, CDR2 FNYEAQ (reference sequence). The CDR3 spans 15 residues. The CDR3 coding sequence is TGTGCTAGCAGCTTAACAAGTTACGGGCAAGAGACCCAGTACTTC. Its protein product is CASSLTSYGQETQYF.

This clonotype showed up just a few times. The V call is TRBV13, the J call TRBJ2-1; 9 bases match TRBD1. The germline V gene has CDR1 PRHDT and CDR2 FYEKMQ (reference sequence). The CDR3 runs to 15 residues. Germline trimming cut 5 bases from V and 1 base from J; bases unmatched to any gene: 3. For the CDR3, the DNA is TGTGCCAGCAGCCGGACAGGGGATTCCTACAATGAGCAGTTCTTC. Translated: CASSRTGDSYNEQFF.

This clonotype was seen only a few times. The chain uses TRBV4-1 and TRBJ1-2; no clear D gene. The germline V and J ends were trimmed by 1 base and 4 bases, with 7 bases remaining between them. Germline assignment: CDR1 MGHRA and CDR2 YSYEKL. The CDR3 runs to 13 residues. The CDR3 region is CASSQVPGYGYTF. CDR3 bases: TGCGCCAGCAGCCAAGTACCGGGCTATGGCTACACCTTC.

The chain joins TRBV6-1 to TRBJ2-3, with TRBD1 matching 7 bases. Germline CDR1 and CDR2: MNHNS and SASEGT. The CDR3 contains 14 residues. V dropped 8 bases and J dropped 4; count of bases not matched to a gene: 9. CDR3 residues: CASGGPQGADTQYF. In nucleotides, the CDR3 is TGTGCCAGCGGGGGTCCCCAGGGGGCAGATACGCAGTATTTT.